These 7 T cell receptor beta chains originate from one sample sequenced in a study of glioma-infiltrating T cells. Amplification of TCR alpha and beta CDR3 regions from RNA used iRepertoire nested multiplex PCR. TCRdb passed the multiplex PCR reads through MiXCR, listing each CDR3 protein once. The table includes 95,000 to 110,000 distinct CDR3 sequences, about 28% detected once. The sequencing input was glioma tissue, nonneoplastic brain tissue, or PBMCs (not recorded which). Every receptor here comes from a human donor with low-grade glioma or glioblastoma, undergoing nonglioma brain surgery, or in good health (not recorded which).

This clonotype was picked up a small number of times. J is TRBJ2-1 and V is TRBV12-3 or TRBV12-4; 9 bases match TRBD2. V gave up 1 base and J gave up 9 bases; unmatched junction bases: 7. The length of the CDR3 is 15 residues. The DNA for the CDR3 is TGTGCCAGCAGTTTAGTAGCGGGGGCCTCCGTTGAGCAGTTCTTC. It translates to CASSLVAGASVEQFF.

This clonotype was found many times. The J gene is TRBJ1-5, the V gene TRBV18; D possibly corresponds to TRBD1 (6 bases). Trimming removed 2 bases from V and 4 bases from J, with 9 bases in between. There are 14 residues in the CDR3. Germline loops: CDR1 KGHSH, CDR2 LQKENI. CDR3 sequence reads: CASSPSTGNQPQHF. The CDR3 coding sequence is TGTGCCAGCTCACCATCAACAGGGAATCAGCCCCAGCATTTT. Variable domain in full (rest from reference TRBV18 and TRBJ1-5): NAGVMQNPRHLVRRRGQEARLRCSPMKGHSHVYWYRQLPEEGLKFMVYLQKENIIDESGMPKERFSAEFPKEGPSILRIQQVVRGDSAAYFCASSPSTGNQPQHFGDGTRLSIL.

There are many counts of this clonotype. The CDR3 DNA reads as TGTGCCATCAGTGACTACGAGACCCAGTACTTC. It yields the protein CAISDYETQYF. The chain uses TRBV10-3 and TRBJ2-5; D is undetermined. The V end was cut by 3 bases, the J end by 5 bases, with 4 bases between. The CDR3 loop spans 11 amino acids. The germline V gene has CDR1 ENHRY and CDR2 SYGVKD.

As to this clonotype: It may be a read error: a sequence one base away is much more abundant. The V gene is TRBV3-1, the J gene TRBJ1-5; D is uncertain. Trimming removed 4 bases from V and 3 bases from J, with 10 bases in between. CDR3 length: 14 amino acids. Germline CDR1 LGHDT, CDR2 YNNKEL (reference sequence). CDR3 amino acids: CASSPGRANQPQHF. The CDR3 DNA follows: TGTGCCAGCAGCCCCGGACGGGCCAATCAGCCCCAGCATTTT.

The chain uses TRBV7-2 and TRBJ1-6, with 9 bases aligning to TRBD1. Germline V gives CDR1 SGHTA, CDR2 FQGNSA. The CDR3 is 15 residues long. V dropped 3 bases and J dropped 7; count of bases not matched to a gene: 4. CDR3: CASSFGQGRNSPLHF. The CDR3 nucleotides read TGTGCCAGCAGCTTCGGACAGGGGAGAAATTCACCCCTCCACTTT.

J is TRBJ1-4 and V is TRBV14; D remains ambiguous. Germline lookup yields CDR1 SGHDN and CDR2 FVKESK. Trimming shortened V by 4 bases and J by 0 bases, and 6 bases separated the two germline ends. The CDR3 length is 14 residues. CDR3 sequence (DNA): TGTGCCAGCAGCCGGAGCCCAACTAATGAAAAACTGTTTTTT. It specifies CASSRSPTNEKLFF.

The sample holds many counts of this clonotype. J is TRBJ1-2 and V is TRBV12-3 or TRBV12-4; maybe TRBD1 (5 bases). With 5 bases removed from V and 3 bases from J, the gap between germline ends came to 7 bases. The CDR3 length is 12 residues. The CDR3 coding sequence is TGTGCCAGCAGTGGGACGGACTATGGCTACACCTTC. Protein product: CASSGTDYGYTF.